One sample yielded the 29 T cell receptor beta chains listed below, sequenced in a study of Ad26.COV2.S vaccination and SARS-CoV-2 variants. Sequenced by immunoSEQ multiplex PCR; TCRdb stores in-frame clones only, minus some. Of about 350,000 clones listed, 70% to 90% are singletons. The treatment is: about 20 received Ad26.COV2.S at low or high dose, single or two shots; 5 received placebo; per-sample allocation not given. The samples date from day 63 after the first vaccine or placebo injection. Material: peripheral blood, obtained in a trial of Ad26.COV2.S vaccine versus placebo. The receptors derive from a person between 18 and 65 years old who received the Ad26.COV2.S COVID-19 vaccine or a placebo.

The chain recombines TRBV25-1 with TRBJ2-7, with 11 nucleotides matching TRBD1. Germline loops: CDR1 MGHDK, CDR2 SYGVNS. V gave up 3 bases and J gave up 9 bases; unmatched junction bases: 10. This CDR3 has 15 residues. CDR3 coding DNA: TGTGCCAGCAGTGATTGGGGACAGGGGGGACTCGGGCAGTACTTC. This translates into CASSDWGQGGLGQYF.

Only a few counts were recorded for this clone. The rearrangement uses TRBV6-2 or TRBV6-3 and TRBJ2-1; D may be TRBD2 (6 bases). CDR3 size: 14 residues. The germline V gene encodes CDR1 MNHEY and CDR2 SVGEGT. V shed 5 bases and J shed 5 bases, with 13 bases lying between them. CDR3 region: CASSDTTGDNEQFF. CDR3 nucleotides: TGTGCCAGCAGTGATACCACGGGGGACAATGAGCAGTTCTTC.

V and J are TRBV7-9 and TRBJ2-3, with 11 positions matching TRBD1. The CDR3 has 15 amino acids. V lost 5 bases to trimming and J lost 4 bases; unmatched junction nucleotides: 5. The germline gives CDR1 SEHNR, CDR2 FQNEAQ (reference sequence). The CDR3 region is CASSPGQGASDTQYF. The CDR3 DNA reads TGTGCCAGCAGCCCTGGACAGGGGGCCTCAGATACGCAGTATTTT.

This rearrangement joins TRBV5-1 to TRBJ1-2; 9 nucleotides agree with TRBD1. The junction had 4 bases not matched to a gene; V was cut back by 5 bases and J by 2 bases. This CDR3 region has 14 residues. Germline V gives CDR1 SGHRS, CDR2 YFSETQ. The CDR3 nucleotides read TGCGCCAGCAGTAGGGACAGGGCGAACTATGGCTACACCTTC. This gives the protein CASSRDRANYGYTF. Filled out from reference TRBV5-1 and TRBJ1-2, the complete variable domain reads KAGVTQTPRYLIKTRGQQVTLSCSPISGHRSVSWYQQTPGQGLQFLFEYFSETQRNKGNFPGRFSGRQFSNSRSEMNVSTLELGDSALYLCASSRDRANYGYTFGSGTRLTVV.

Only a few counts were recorded for this clone. The chain carries TRBV2 and TRBJ2-7; D is perhaps TRBD1 (5 bases). The CDR3 is 14 residues long. The V gene's germline CDR1 is SNHLY and CDR2 FYNNEI. V lost 6 bases and J 3 bases, leaving 15 bases between the germline ends. CDR3 sequence reads: CASRVRVQNYEQYF. The CDR3 DNA reads TGTGCCAGCAGAGTCAGGGTACAGAACTACGAGCAGTACTTC.

The CDR3 is CASSLAGGSSDTQYF. The DNA for the CDR3 is TGTGCCAGCAGCTTAGCGGGAGGTAGCTCAGATACGCAGTATTTT. The V call is TRBV7-9, the J call TRBJ2-3; D perhaps matches TRBD2 (6 bases). This CDR3 has 15 residues. CDR1 and CDR2 (germline): SEHNR, FQNEAQ (reference sequence). V lost 0 bases, J lost 4 bases, and 11 bases lay in between. Using reference TRBV7-9 and TRBJ2-3 for the parts outside the CDR3, the full variable domain is DTGVSQNPRHKITKRGQNVTFRCDPISEHNRLYWYRQTLGQGPEFLTYFQNEAQLEKSRLLSDRFSAERPKGSFSTLEIQRTEQGDSAMYLCASSLAGGSSDTQYFGPGTRLTVL.

The chain joins TRBV6-2 or TRBV6-3 to TRBJ2-3; no firm D call. The germline CDR1 and CDR2 sequences are MNHEY and SVGEGT. Deletions cut 5 bases from V and 3 bases from J, with 6 bases between. The CDR3 contains 12 residues. CDR3 amino acids: CASSELTDTQYF. The CDR3 bases are TGTGCCAGCAGTGAGCTGACAGATACGCAGTATTTT.

The chain uses TRBV7-2 and TRBJ2-5, with 16 bases that match TRBD2. The CDR3 spans 17 residues. Trimming removed 5 bases from V and 4 bases from J; junction bases left unmatched: 7. Looked up from germline, CDR1 is SGHTA and CDR2 is FQGNSA. The DNA for the CDR3 is TGTGCCAGCAGCGTCGGGACTAGCGGGAGGGCCCCAGAGACCCAGTACTTC. This encodes CASSVGTSGRAPETQYF.

The V call is TRBV7-2, the J call TRBJ2-3; D remains unclear. The CDR3 runs 17 residues. V was shortened by 2 bases and J by 0 bases, with 15 bases between the two germline ends. Germline assignment: CDR1 SGHTA and CDR2 FQGNSA. This chain's CDR3 is CASSLTGRVASTDTQYF. The CDR3, as DNA: TGTGCCAGCAGCTTAACGGGCCGGGTCGCTAGCACAGATACGCAGTATTTT.

This clone appeared a single time. At one end the junction does not follow the germline gene, possibly because of a read error. The V and J genes are TRBV15 and TRBJ2-7; 7 bases line up with TRBD2. There are 13 residues in the CDR3. Looked up from germline, CDR1 is LNHNV and CDR2 is YYDKDF (reference sequence). The CDR3 sequence is CATSRETGTILHF. DNA of the CDR3: TGTGCCACCAGCAGAGAAACCGGGACTATACTCCACTTC. Full variable domain (rest looked up from reference TRBV15 and TRBJ2-7): DAMVIQNPRYQVTQFGKPVTLSCSQTLNHNVMYWYQQKSSQAPKLLFHYYDKDFNNEADTPDNFQSRRPNTSFCFLDIRSPGLGDTAMYLCATSRETGTILHFGPGTRLTVT.

This clone was detected a few times. J is TRBJ2-5 and V is TRBV28; 9 bases align to TRBD2. Germline loops: CDR1 MDHEN, CDR2 SYDVKM. The CDR3 has 17 amino acids. V shed 3 bases and J 3 bases; nucleotides not matched to a gene: 11. CDR3 bases: TGTGCCAGCAGTTTGGAGCGGGAGGTGGGGGAGGAAGAGACCCAGTACTTC. This encodes CASSLEREVGEEETQYF.

V usage is TRBV2 and J usage is TRBJ2-1; no clear D gene. CDR3 length: 16 residues. Germline values: CDR1 SNHLY, CDR2 FYNNEI. Trimming left V 4 bases short and J 0 bases short, with 13 bases between. The CDR3 coding sequence is TGTGCCAGCAGTGGTCCACTCGTGGGCTCCTACAATGAGCAGTTCTTC. This translates into CASSGPLVGSYNEQFF.

This chain uses TRBV27 with TRBJ1-1; a weak D match, TRBD1 (6 bases). The CDR3 is made up of 13 amino acids. Looked up from germline, CDR1 is MNHEY and CDR2 is SMNVEV (reference sequence). V shed 5 bases and J shed 10 bases, with 17 bases lying between them. The CDR3 DNA sequence: TGTGCCAGCAGTACGGACAGTCTTAGCGGAGCTTTCTTT. Translation: CASSTDSLSGAFF.

The genes are TRBV3-1 (or the pseudogene TRBV3-2) and TRBJ1-6; TRBD1 matches at 10 bases. The CDR3 consists of 21 residues. Germline V gene sequence: CDR1 LGHDT, CDR2 YNNKEL (reference sequence). The junction had 17 bases not matched to a gene; V was cut back by 4 bases and J by 2 bases. Written as DNA, the CDR3 is TGTGCCAGCAGCCCCCACCCGACAGGGGGCGCCGGAAAAACCTATAATTCACCCCTCCACTTT. Translating it yields CASSPHPTGGAGKTYNSPLHF.

The CDR3 DNA is TGTGCCAGCAGCTTGGAGCTCGAGTTCTATGAGCAGTTCTTC. Its translation is CASSLELEFYEQFF. This chain uses TRBV5-6 with TRBJ2-1, with D unclear. The germline V and J ends were trimmed by 0 bases and 8 bases, with 12 bases remaining between them. The germline CDR1 and CDR2 sequences are SGHDT and YYEEEE. This CDR3 has 14 amino acids.

The genes are TRBV21-1 and TRBJ1-5. TRBV21-1 is deemed a pseudogene. There are 13 residues in the CDR3. CDR3 nucleotide sequence: TGTGCCAGGCGGGTAGAGGGCAATCAGCCCCAGCATTTT. Protein product: CARRVEGNQPQHF.

This clone was seen a few times. This CDR3 reads CASRPGWGTDTQYF. For the CDR3, the DNA is TGTGCCAGCCGCCCGGGGTGGGGCACAGATACGCAGTATTTT. This chain links TRBV25-1 with TRBJ2-3, with D perhaps TRBD2 (5 bases). V lost 8 bases, J lost 1 base, and 13 bases lay in between. The CDR3 length is 14 residues. CDR1 and CDR2 from the germline V gene are MGHDK and SYGVNS.

This clone appeared a single time. The chain has TRBV7-9 and TRBJ2-5, with D perhaps matching TRBD1 or TRBD2 (5 bases each). Germline CDR1 reads SEHNR; CDR2 reads FQNEAQ (reference sequence). V lost 5 bases and J lost 1, with 11 bases in between. This CDR3 spans 14 amino acids. CDR3: CASSQRGTQETQYF. CDR3 in DNA: TGTGCCAGCAGCCAGAGGGGAACCCAAGAGACCCAGTACTTC.

V usage is TRBV7-2 and J usage is TRBJ1-6; no clear D gene. Germline values: CDR1 SGHTA, CDR2 FQGNSA. Trimming took 2 bases from V and 3 from J, leaving 20 bases between them. There are 19 residues in the CDR3. CDR3 protein: CASSLPDGGVSFYNSPLHF. CDR3 nucleotides: TGTGCCAGCAGCTTACCAGACGGTGGGGTTAGTTTCTATAATTCACCCCTCCACTTT.

V and J are TRBV29-1 and TRBJ2-1, with TRBD2 identical over 8 bases. V lost 2 bases, J lost 7 bases, and 10 bases stayed unmatched. From germline, CDR1 is SQVTM and CDR2 ANQGSEA. The CDR3 has 15 amino acids. CDR3 loop: CSVELPGLGSNEQFF. The CDR3 DNA reads as TGCAGCGTTGAACTTCCGGGACTAGGGTCGAATGAGCAGTTCTTC.

This clone has more than one count but fewer than ten. The CDR3 sequence is CASSYSSDYQPQHF. The CDR3, as DNA: TGTGCCAGCAGTTACTCGTCGGATTATCAGCCCCAGCATTTT. The chain uses TRBV6-2 or TRBV6-3 and TRBJ1-5; D call uncertain. CDR1 is MNHEY, CDR2 SVGEGT, per germline. Trimming left V 0 bases short and J 5 bases short, with 8 bases between. The CDR3 has 14 residues.

The gene calls are TRBV19 and TRBJ2-7, with 13 positions matching TRBD2. This CDR3 has 15 residues. Germline CDR1 reads LNHDA; CDR2 reads SQIVND (reference sequence). The V gene end was trimmed by 4 bases and the J gene end by 3 bases; junction bases not matched to a gene: 3. The CDR3 protein is CASSNGLAGVYEQYF. The CDR3 DNA reads as TGTGCCAGTAGTAACGGACTAGCGGGAGTCTACGAGCAGTACTTC.

This rearrangement joins TRBV19 to TRBJ2-1, with D perhaps TRBD1 (6 bases). Germline CDR1 reads LNHDA; CDR2 reads SQIVND (reference sequence). The CDR3 contains 19 residues. With 4 bases removed from V and 0 bases from J, the gap between germline ends came to 22 bases. The CDR3 DNA sequence: TGTGCCAGTAGTACCCGGGACATCCAGCGGATAAGCTCCTACAATGAGCAGTTCTTC. This encodes CASSTRDIQRISSYNEQFF.

The J gene is TRBJ1-5, the V gene TRBV24-1, with D perhaps matching TRBD1 (5 bases). The ends were cut back, 2 bases at V and 9 bases at J, with 19 bases in the middle. This CDR3 region has 16 residues. Germline CDR1 is KGHDR and CDR2 is SFDVKD. In nucleotides, the CDR3 is TGTGCCACCAGTGATTACCTCCGGAGGGGTACTTCGCCCCAGCATTTT. Protein product: CATSDYLRRGTSPQHF.

CDR3 coding DNA: TGTGCCAGCAGCTTAGTGGGTACCGGAAACACCATATATTTT. This sequence encodes CASSLVGTGNTIYF. This chain connects TRBV7-9 to TRBJ1-3; D unclear. Germline V lookup: CDR1 SEHNR, CDR2 FQNEAQ (reference sequence). Deletions cut 1 base from V and 4 bases from J, with 8 bases between. The CDR3 contains 14 residues.

The chain couples TRBV3-1 (or the pseudogene TRBV3-2) to TRBJ2-5; D is unresolved. V lost 4 bases and J lost 5, with 17 bases in between. Germline V gene sequence: CDR1 LGHDT, CDR2 YNNKEL (reference sequence). This CDR3 has 15 residues. CDR3 region: CASSPPYGSRETQYF. The CDR3 DNA sequence: TGTGCCAGCAGCCCGCCTTATGGATCGCGGGAGACCCAGTACTTC.

The J gene is TRBJ2-5, the V gene TRBV6-1; a possible D gene is TRBD1 (6 bases). V lost 4 bases, J lost 5 bases, and 20 bases lay in between. CDR3 length equals 16 residues. The germline gives CDR1 MNHNS, CDR2 SASEGT. The chain's CDR3 is CASSAKGLGAIETQYF. In DNA form, the CDR3 reads TGTGCCAGCAGTGCTAAGGGGTTGGGGGCGATCGAGACCCAGTACTTC.

A word on this clone: Given the absence of the conserved phenylalanine or tryptophan at the CDR3 end, a read error is likely. The limits of the CDR3 on the DNA are not certain, so only TCRdb's listed CDR3 is given. The chain uses TRBV7-2 and TRBJ2-7; the table names TRBD1, a call not compared with the DNA. Germline V lookup: CDR1 SGHTA, CDR2 FQGNSA. The CDR3 spans 14 amino acids, including both terminal residues. CDR3 amino acids: CASSLRQGATFISI.

This chain connects TRBV5-5 to TRBJ2-7; 7 bases agree with TRBD1. The CDR3 is made up of 16 amino acids. The germline V gene has CDR1 SGHKS and CDR2 YYEKEE (reference sequence). After removal of 3 bases from V and 0 bases from J, the junction contained 9 bases not matched to a gene. CDR3 region: CASSSPRGQPSYEQYF. DNA of the CDR3: TGTGCCAGCAGCTCGCCCCGGGGACAGCCCTCCTACGAGCAGTACTTC.